This TCR beta chain was captured in a study of T cells in Graves' hyperthyroidism and ophthalmopathy. About the research overall: Specimen type is peripheral blood, collected at initial diagnosis prior to any treatment.

This clonotype has ten or more counts. This CDR3 has 13 amino acids. With 6 bases removed from V and 5 bases from J, the gap between germline ends came to 13 bases. The V gene's germline CDR1 is SNHLY and CDR2 FYNNEI. Researchers took RNA transcripts and amplified the TCR beta CDR3 regions from them. RT-PCR in the first round (using the HTBI primer set) targeted the TCR CDR3. Each CDR3 protein gets one entry after TCRdb re-called the multiplex PCR reads with MiXCR. This repertoire shows approximately 400,000 distinct CDR3 sequences, 15% to 19% found once; its top ten account for 25% to 35%. Ahead of any ophthalmopathy symptoms, the blood sample was obtained at the first diagnosis of hyperthyroidism.

This receptor was obtained from a woman aged 18-30 years with Graves' hyperthyroidism that later progressed to Graves' ophthalmopathy. V gene TRBV2 combines with J gene TRBJ1-1; D perhaps matches TRBD1 (6 bases). Input material: blood. CDR3 DNA: TGTGCCAGCAGGCGACAGGTAAAGACTGAAGCTTTCTTT. Translation gives CASRRQVKTEAFF.